This T cell receptor beta chain was observed in a study of T cells in Graves' hyperthyroidism and ophthalmopathy. After removal of 3 bases from V and 4 bases from J, the junction contained 4 bases not matched to a gene. The CDR3 is made up of 14 amino acids. Many counts were recorded for this clonotype. Its specificity is not known. The TCR beta CDR3 regions underwent amplification using RNA transcripts as the source. The TCR CDR3 was amplified in a first-round RT-PCR using the HTBI primer set. MiXCR was run by TCRdb on the multiplex PCR reads, yielding one entry per CDR3 protein. The sample consists of about 520,000 distinct CDR3 sequences, approximately 25% of them appearing once. Study conclusions and caveats: Ophthalmopathy stood apart from stable hyperthyroidism in a 13 V-J model. Ophthalmopathy prediction by the model preceded onset by a median 6.5 months. The majority of expanded thyroid clonotypes above 0.001 also appeared in blood.

The chain carries TRBV12-3 or TRBV12-4 and TRBJ2-5, with 8 positions matching TRBD2. This TCR derives from a woman in her thirties with Graves' ophthalmopathy. Material: blood. The CDR3 sequence is CASSFSGEAETQYF. The CDR3 DNA follows: TGTGCCAGCAGTTTTAGCGGGGAGGCAGAGACCCAGTACTTC.